This T cell receptor (beta chain) was recorded in a study of blood T cell repertoires in COVID-19. The overall study: Sites across the United States, Italy and Spain contributed samples from acute and convalescent COVID-19. T cells, B-cell-depleted T cells, or PBMCs supplied cDNA or gDNA.

Original processing notes: How many nucleated cells were present was estimated from reference gene primer amplification. The assay was immunoSEQ multiplex PCR, and TCRdb's table has in-frame clones only and misses some. V, J and clone size were drawn from that table, and D and trimming were deduced from the DNA. The repertoire holds some 70,000 clones, with nearly 90% as singletons. V shed 2 bases and J 6 bases; nucleotides not matched to a gene: 7. This CDR3 has 15 amino acids. In germline, CDR1 is ENHRY, CDR2 SYGVKD. The sample holds one count of this clone. The V call is TRBV10-3, the J call TRBJ2-5; 9 bases map to TRBD2. The source is a man aged 50-60 years with acute or convalescent COVID-19. Input material: peripheral blood. In DNA form, the CDR3 reads TGTGCCATCAGTGAGGGGGGGACTAGCAAGCAGACCCAGTACTTC. Translation: CAISEGGTSKQTQYF.